This passage covers 6 T cell receptor beta chains from one sample sequenced in a study of response to subunit inactivated influenza vaccine. TCRdb processed the RT-PCR reads anew with MiXCR; each CDR3 protein has one entry. This table holds just under 250,000 distinct CDR3 sequences, 12% found once. Sequencing used non-naive T cells sorted from PBMCs, obtained less than 15 days before vaccination. These TCRs come from a man aged 50-59 years who received an inactivated influenza vaccine.

The rearrangement links TRBV4-3 to TRBJ2-5; D possibly matches TRBD1 or TRBD2 (5 bases each). This CDR3 spans 15 amino acids. The V end lost 0 bases, the J end lost 9 bases, and 17 bases lay between the germline ends. Per the germline V gene, CDR1 is LGHNA and CDR2 is YSLEER. The CDR3 DNA reads TGCGCCAGCAGCCAAGAATTCCAGGGCTCGGGGCCCCAGTACTTC. Protein product: CASSQEFQGSGPQYF.

This chain connects TRBV6-2 or TRBV6-3 to TRBJ2-7, with D hard to call. The V end lost 0 bases, the J end lost 7 bases, and 13 bases lay between the germline ends. The CDR3 runs to 14 residues. Germline values: CDR1 MNHEY, CDR2 SVGEGT. The CDR3 protein is CASSYSGPPGEQYF. The DNA for the CDR3 is TGTGCCAGCAGTTACTCGGGCCCACCCGGGGAGCAGTACTTC.

This clonotype has ten or more counts. The chain carries TRBV7-9 and TRBJ2-1; 8 bases are shared with TRBD2. V dropped 5 bases and J dropped 2; count of bases not matched to a gene: 5. The germline V gene encodes CDR1 SEHNR and CDR2 FQNEAQ (reference sequence). CDR3 size: 15 residues. CDR3 sequence reads: CASSHTSGAYNEQFF. Written as DNA, the CDR3 is TGTGCCAGCAGCCACACTAGCGGAGCCTACAATGAGCAGTTCTTC.

The chain couples TRBV20-1 to TRBJ2-3; TRBD1 agrees at 7 bases. The germline CDR1 and CDR2 sequences are DFQATT and SNEGSKA (reference sequence). This CDR3 contains 14 residues. The junction had 3 bases not matched to a gene; V was cut back by 3 bases and J by 0 bases. CDR3 sequence: CSARTGKSTDTQYF. The CDR3 nucleotides are TGCAGTGCTAGGACAGGGAAAAGCACAGATACGCAGTATTTT.

The V call is TRBV30, the J call TRBJ2-2; D may match TRBD1 or TRBD2 (5 bases each). CDR3 length: 13 residues. Trimming removed 4 bases from V and 5 bases from J, with 11 bases in between. The germline V gene has CDR1 GTSNPN and CDR2 SVGIG (reference sequence). The CDR3 DNA reads as TGTGCCTGGACGCGTGGGGGAACCGGGGAGCTGTTTTTT. Translating it yields CAWTRGGTGELFF.

The rearrangement uses TRBV27 and TRBJ2-1; tentatively, D is TRBD1 (6 bases). The CDR3 sequence is 15 residues long. Germline assignment: CDR1 MNHEY and CDR2 SMNVEV (reference sequence). Trimming cost V 7 bases and J 7 bases, with 20 bases left between them. The CDR3 bases are TGTGCCAGCATTCGCTCCAGGGGTCCCCCAAATGAGCAGTTCTTC. Translation gives CASIRSRGPPNEQFF.